This T cell receptor (beta chain) stems from a study of molecular identifiers for immune sequencing clone quantification. Germline V gene data show CDR1 as MNHNY and CDR2 as SVGAGI (reference sequence). The CDR3 is made up of 12 amino acids. V was clipped by 2 bases and J by 2 bases, with 4 bases between them. In preparing bulk TCR libraries, previously described methods and listed TCR primers were used. TCRdb redid the calling of the PCR reads with MiXCR, one entry per CDR3 protein. Of about 97,000 distinct CDR3 sequences listed, about 35% were seen once; the top ten hold about a tenth. This clonotype was detected a few times.

The sequencing sample was made of naive CD8+ T cells from blood, with Jurkat cell RNA spiked in. Subset here: FACS-sorted CD8+CD4-CCR7+CD45RA+ naive T cells. The genes are TRBV6-6 and TRBJ2-7; D gene uncertain. This receptor was identified in a human donor in good health. Some libraries in this study had Jurkat cell RNA spiked in. Here the CDR3 reads CASSYGTYEQYF. Here the CDR3 DNA reads TGTGCCAGCAGTTACGGTACCTACGAGCAGTACTTC.